This entry lists 10 T cell receptor beta chains sequenced from one sample in a study of blood T cell repertoires in COVID-19. TCRdb keeps only in-frame clones here, not all; method: immunoSEQ multiplex PCR. This table holds 25,000 to 35,000 clones, roughly 80% found once. Sequenced: peripheral blood. These receptors were taken from a man aged 70 or older with active COVID-19.

This chain uses TRBV10-3 with TRBJ2-7; TRBD1 matches 10 bases. This CDR3 is built from 16 residues. Germline lookup yields CDR1 ENHRY and CDR2 SYGVKD. The junction had 7 bases not matched to a gene; V was cut back by 3 bases and J by 2 bases. The CDR3 region has the DNA TGTGCCATCAGTGACAAAAAGGACAGGGGGGCCTACGAGCAGTACTTC. Protein sequence: CAISDKKDRGAYEQYF.

This chain joins TRBV6-5 and TRBJ1-1, with a possible D match to TRBD1 (6 bases). The CDR3 contains 14 residues. Trimming removed 6 bases at V and 1 base at J, with 12 bases between. From germline, CDR1 is MNHEY and CDR2 SVGAGI. The CDR3 DNA reads as TGTGCCAGCAGCGACAGGAGTCAGAACACTGAAGCTTTCTTT. It codes for CASSDRSQNTEAFF.

The rearrangement joins TRBV15 to TRBJ1-2; D is unresolved. V lost 3 bases and J 4 bases, leaving 18 bases between the germline ends. Germline V gene sequence: CDR1 LNHNV, CDR2 YYDKDF (reference sequence). There are 16 residues in the CDR3. The CDR3 loop reads CATSSKRDGSGYGYTF. DNA for the CDR3: TGTGCCACCAGCAGCAAGAGGGATGGCTCTGGCTATGGCTACACCTTC. Full variable domain (missing parts from reference TRBV15 and TRBJ1-2): DAMVIQNPRYQVTQFGKPVTLSCSQTLNHNVMYWYQQKSSQAPKLLFHYYDKDFNNEADTPDNFQSRRPNTSFCFLDIRSPGLGDTAMYLCATSSKRDGSGYGYTFGSGTRLTVV.

This clone appeared once. The CDR3 reads CASSLGTDSYGYTF. CDR3 in DNA: TGCGCCAGCAGCTTGGGGACAGATAGCTATGGCTACACCTTC. This chain joins TRBV5-1 and TRBJ1-2; the D gene is possibly TRBD1 (6 bases). This CDR3 region has 14 residues. Trimming took 0 bases from V and 4 from J, leaving 10 bases between them. Germline CDR1 and CDR2: SGHRS and YFSETQ.

The rearrangement joins TRBV4-1 to TRBJ1-2, with D perhaps matching TRBD1 (5 bases). CDR3 length equals 15 residues. The V end lost 1 base, the J end lost 2 bases, and 11 bases lay between the germline ends. From germline, CDR1 is MGHRA and CDR2 YSYEKL. The CDR3, as DNA: TGCGCCAGCAGCCAAGCACCACAGGCCAACTATGGCTACACCTTC. It specifies CASSQAPQANYGYTF.

The rearrangement links TRBV7-2 to TRBJ2-7; the match to TRBD2 covers 11 bases. The V segment lost 5 bases and the J segment 11 bases; nucleotides outside the gene matches: 20. Germline V CDR1 and CDR2: SGHTA, FQGNSA. This CDR3 has 17 residues. CDR3: CASSQTVLRLAGTGKYF. CDR3 DNA: TGTGCCAGCAGCCAAACGGTCCTCAGACTAGCGGGGACCGGGAAGTACTTC.

This clone was detected once. The chain employs TRBV18 and TRBJ1-3; 9 positions agree with TRBD1. Germline V lookup: CDR1 KGHSH, CDR2 LQKENI. V lost 3 bases and J lost 0; bases outside the gene matches: 3. This CDR3 is 16 amino acids long. DNA of the CDR3: TGTGCCAGCTCACCGGGGACAGGGCTCTCTGGAAACACCATATATTTT. This encodes CASSPGTGLSGNTIYF.

V usage is TRBV28 and J usage is TRBJ2-7; D is possibly TRBD2 (6 bases). Trimming removed 6 bases from V and 4 bases from J, with 16 bases in between. This CDR3 has 14 amino acids. Germline V gives CDR1 MDHEN, CDR2 SYDVKM. Written as DNA, the CDR3 is TGTGCCAGCAGCCCCAGCGGGCTTGGGTACGAGCAGTACTTC. Translating it yields CASSPSGLGYEQYF.

The chain uses TRBV29-1 and TRBJ2-1, with a possible D match to TRBD1 (6 bases). The CDR3 is made up of 12 amino acids. The V end was cut by 2 bases, the J end by 13 bases, with 15 bases between. CDR1 and CDR2 (germline): SQVTM, ANQGSEA. The CDR3 DNA reads as TGCAGCGTTGAAAGCCAGGGGAGTGGACAGTTCTTC. It codes for CSVESQGSGQFF.

V is TRBV11-2 and J is TRBJ2-6; a weak D match, TRBD2 (5 bases). V was clipped by 5 bases and J by 0 bases, with 17 bases between them. Germline CDR1 and CDR2: SGHAT and FQNNGV. The length of the CDR3 is 18 residues. DNA for the CDR3: TGTGCCAGCAGCGCCTCGGGATTTATCAGCTCTGGGGCCAACGTCCTGACTTTC. This gives the protein CASSASGFISSGANVLTF.